This TCR beta chain was profiled in a study of TIL therapy for anti-PD-1-resistant metastatic lung cancer. CDR3 size: 15 residues. Per germline, CDR1 SQVTM and CDR2 ANQGSEA. The ends were cut back, 1 base at V and 7 bases at J, with 19 bases in the middle. Sequencing used immunoSEQ v3. Produced via immunoSEQ multiplex PCR; TCRdb's table is partial and in-frame only. In the table there are tens of thousands of clones, under 75% of which are singletons. Regarding time point: pre-treatment sample, taken before nivolumab and TIL therapy. The sequences come from blood, collected at baseline. The chain recombines TRBV29-1 with TRBJ1-1; a possible D gene is TRBD1 (5 bases). The sequence was collected from a person between 25 and 80 years old with non-small cell lung cancer. For the CDR3, the DNA is TGCAGCGTTGAAGGGGGTGAGGGGTCTTTTGTTGAAGCTTTCTTT. This gives the protein CSVEGGEGSFVEAFF.